The 25 T cell receptor beta chains presented below share a single source sample, sequenced in a study of cytomegalovirus exposure and HLA in healthy donors. Profiled with immunoSEQ multiplex PCR; TCRdb holds only in-frame clones, not every one. The sample has about 360,000 clones, around 86% seen once; the top ten hold 0.83%. Specimen: PBMCs. The receptors derive from a woman aged 18-29 years in good health and CMV-seronegative.

V usage is TRBV10-2 and J usage is TRBJ2-5; the match to TRBD2 covers 16 bases. Unmatched junction bases numbered 8, after V lost 8 bases and J lost 5 bases. This CDR3 is built from 16 residues. Germline CDR1 is WSHSY and CDR2 is SAAADI. The CDR3 DNA sequence: TGCGCCAGCCGGAACCTGGGACTAGCGGGAGGGGAGACCCAGTACTTC. Its protein product is CASRNLGLAGGETQYF.

In its sample, this clone was seen once. This rearrangement joins TRBV9 to TRBJ2-7; 8 bases fit TRBD2. The CDR3 has 16 amino acids. V lost 1 base, J lost 4 bases, and 10 bases stayed unmatched. Germline values: CDR1 SGDLS, CDR2 YYNGEE. CDR3 residues: CASSVNAAGGPYEQYF. CDR3 nucleotide sequence: TGTGCCAGCAGCGTAAATGCTGCGGGAGGCCCTTACGAGCAGTACTTC. Full variable domain (remainder filled in from reference TRBV9 and TRBJ2-7): DSGVTQTPKHLITATGQRVTLRCSPRSGDLSVYWYQQSLDQGLQFLIQYYNGEERAKGNILERFSAQQFPDLHSELNLSSLELGDSALYFCASSVNAAGGPYEQYFGPGTRLTVT.

This chain links TRBV29-1 with TRBJ2-3; 9 nucleotides agree with TRBD2. J gave up 9 bases and V 4 bases, and 5 bases lay outside the gene matches. Germline V gene data show CDR1 as SQVTM and CDR2 as ANQGSEA. The CDR3 extends over 12 amino acids. DNA for the CDR3: TGCAGCGTTGCAGGGACTAGCATAACGCAGTATTTT. Translating it yields CSVAGTSITQYF.

The rearrangement links TRBV28 to TRBJ1-1; no clear D. V was trimmed by 0 bases and J by 3 bases, leaving 14 bases between them. Germline V gene sequence: CDR1 MDHEN, CDR2 SYDVKM. The CDR3 length is 16 residues. The chain's CDR3 is CASSLWGGREYTEAFF. CDR3 in DNA: TGTGCCAGCAGTTTATGGGGCGGGAGGGAGTACACTGAAGCTTTCTTT.

This chain connects TRBV28 to TRBJ1-1; the D is unclear. This CDR3 is 15 amino acids long. The V end was cut by 3 bases, the J end by 5 bases, with 16 bases between. Germline CDR1 MDHEN, CDR2 SYDVKM. DNA of the CDR3: TGTGCCAGCAGTTTTAAGGGCTGGCGGGGAACTGAAGCTTTCTTT. Protein product: CASSFKGWRGTEAFF.

This sequence joins TRBV7-9 and TRBJ1-2; D is ambiguous. The CDR3 has 13 residues. Germline assignment: CDR1 SEHNR and CDR2 FQNEAQ (reference sequence). The ends were cut back, 1 base at V and 6 bases at J, with 9 bases in the middle. The DNA of the CDR3 is TGTGCCAGCAGCTTAGGGTCGGTTGATGGCTACACCTTC. The encoded protein is CASSLGSVDGYTF.

The chain combines TRBV19 with TRBJ1-4, with 7 bases matching TRBD1. V was pared by 7 bases and J by 4 bases, with 15 bases of the junction left unmatched. CDR1 and CDR2 (germline): LNHDA, SQIVND (reference sequence). The CDR3 extends over 17 amino acids. CDR3 protein: CASTTRGGQARNEKLFF. CDR3 nucleotides: TGTGCCAGTACCACCCGAGGGGGCCAGGCCCGTAATGAAAAACTGTTTTTT.

This clone was seen only a few times. This chain links TRBV19 with TRBJ1-1; D possibly corresponds to TRBD1 (5 bases). This CDR3 contains 13 residues. The V end lost 3 bases, the J end lost 4 bases, and 9 bases lay between the germline ends. The germline V gene has CDR1 LNHDA and CDR2 SQIVND (reference sequence). In nucleotides, the CDR3 is TGTGCCAGTAGTATTCGGGGGGGCACTGAAGCTTTCTTT. This encodes CASSIRGGTEAFF.

This clone has just a few counts. V and J are TRBV9 and TRBJ1-6, with 7 bases that match TRBD1. V was pared by 3 bases and J by 10 bases, with 7 bases of the junction left unmatched. There are 14 residues in the CDR3. The V gene's germline CDR1 is SGDLS and CDR2 YYNGEE. CDR3 DNA: TGTGCCAGCAGCGCGCCGGGACAGAGCTCACCCCTCCACTTT. Residues: CASSAPGQSSPLHF.

The chain uses TRBV10-2 and TRBJ1-1, with a tentative D call TRBD1 (6 bases). CDR1 and CDR2 (germline): WSHSY, SAAADI. This CDR3 region has 16 residues. V gave up 0 bases and J gave up 1 base, with 12 bases separating them. The CDR3 bases are TGCGCCAGCAGTGAGTCTACAGGGTTCCCGAACACTGAAGCTTTCTTT. The encoded protein is CASSESTGFPNTEAFF.

The rearrangement joins TRBV7-9 to TRBJ1-1; TRBD1 matches 7 bases. V was pared by 5 bases and J by 1 base, with 4 bases of the junction left unmatched. CDR1 is SEHNR, CDR2 FQNEAQ, per germline (reference sequence). The CDR3 contains 14 residues. The CDR3 DNA reads as TGTGCCAGCAGCCACGGGACAGCGAACACTGAAGCTTTCTTT. Translation gives CASSHGTANTEAFF.

The chain couples TRBV5-1 to TRBJ2-3, with D perhaps TRBD2 (6 bases). CDR3 length equals 16 residues. Germline values: CDR1 SGHRS, CDR2 YFSETQ. Trimming stripped 6 bases from V and 1 base from J, with 18 bases between. The CDR3 nucleotides read TGCGCCAGCACTCGAGAAGGTACGGGAGGCACAGATACGCAGTATTTT. It yields the protein CASTREGTGGTDTQYF.

V is TRBV10-2 and J is TRBJ2-5, with D possibly being TRBD1 (6 bases). The CDR3 sequence is 13 residues long. Germline CDR1 and CDR2: WSHSY and SAAADI. The V and J ends lost 5 bases and 5 bases respectively, with 12 bases between them. The CDR3 here is CASSPTGLETQYF. The CDR3 DNA reads as TGCGCCAGCAGTCCGACAGGACTGGAGACCCAGTACTTC.

J is TRBJ2-6 and V is TRBV7-2, with 10 bases aligning to TRBD1. The CDR3 spans 18 residues. The V gene's germline CDR1 is SGHTA and CDR2 FQGNSA. V was clipped by 6 bases and J by 3 bases; unmatched bases: 11. For the CDR3, the DNA is TGTGCCAGCAGGGCCGGGACAGGGGTTGGGGATGGGGCCAACGTCCTGACTTTC. Residues: CASRAGTGVGDGANVLTF.

The rearrangement links TRBV12-5 to TRBJ2-3, with 8 nucleotides matching TRBD2. This CDR3 spans 15 amino acids. Germline V gene data show CDR1 as LGHNT and CDR2 as FRNRAP. V shed 2 bases, J shed 0 bases, and the junction held 1 base outside the gene matches. Here the CDR3 reads CASGLSGGSTDTQYF. In nucleotides, the CDR3 is TGTGCTAGTGGTTTGAGCGGGGGAAGCACAGATACGCAGTATTTT.

V is TRBV9 and J is TRBJ2-3; D is unclear. V was clipped by 0 bases and J by 2 bases, with 10 bases between them. There are 15 residues in the CDR3. CDR1 SGDLS and CDR2 YYNGEE come from the germline V gene. For the CDR3, the DNA is TGTGCCAGCAGCGTAGGCGCCTTGATCACAGATACGCAGTATTTT. This codes for CASSVGALITDTQYF.

In the case of this clone: The sample carries other DNA sequences with the same CDR3. The CDR3 coding sequence is TGTGCCAGCAGCGCCAGCGGCTACAATGAGCAGTTCTTC. Protein product: CASSASGYNEQFF. V and J are TRBV9 and TRBJ2-1; a weak D match, TRBD2 (5 bases). Looked up from germline, CDR1 is SGDLS and CDR2 is YYNGEE. The V gene lost 3 bases and the J gene lost 3 bases, with 7 bases spanning the gap. This CDR3 comprises 13 residues.

The chain joins TRBV12-5 to TRBJ1-3; D unclear. Trimming stripped 6 bases from V and 7 bases from J, with 7 bases between. From germline, CDR1 is LGHNT and CDR2 FRNRAP. This CDR3 is built from 11 residues. The CDR3 sequence is CASGNGNTIYF. In DNA form, the CDR3 reads TGTGCTAGTGGAAACGGGAACACCATATATTTT. Looking up the rest from reference TRBV12-5 and TRBJ1-3 gives the full variable domain: DARVTQTPRHKVTEMGQEVTMRCQPILGHNTVFWYRQTMMQGLELLAYFRNRAPLDDSGMPKDRFSAEMPDATLATLKIQPSEPRDSAVYFCASGNGNTIYFGEGSWLTVV.

The chain couples TRBV5-8 to TRBJ2-1; 10 bases agree with TRBD2. CDR1 is SGHTS and CDR2 is YDEGEE in the germline V gene. The CDR3 has 15 amino acids. J lost 6 bases, V lost 1 base, and 4 bases had no gene match. The CDR3 region is CASSLNSGGLNEQFF. In nucleotides, the CDR3 is TGTGCCAGCAGCTTGAATAGCGGGGGGCTCAATGAGCAGTTCTTC.

The V call is TRBV2, the J call TRBJ1-5; D might be TRBD1 (6 bases). With 4 bases removed from V and 0 bases from J, the gap between germline ends came to 16 bases. Germline CDR1 is SNHLY and CDR2 is FYNNEI. The CDR3 runs 17 residues. The CDR3, as DNA: TGTGCCAGCAGTGCAAGGCCAGGGGCTTTTAGCAATCAGCCCCAGCATTTT. Protein product: CASSARPGAFSNQPQHF. Using reference TRBV2 and TRBJ1-5 for the parts outside the CDR3, the full variable domain is EPEVTQTPSHQVTQMGQEVILRCVPISNHLYFYWYRQILGQKVEFLVSFYNNEISEKSEIFDDQFSVERPDGSNFTLKIRSTKLEDSAMYFCASSARPGAFSNQPQHFGDGTRLSIL.

Turning to this clone: A read error may account for a junction end that differs from germline. The chain combines TRBV25-1 with TRBJ2-4; D might be TRBD1 (6 bases). The CDR3 extends over 13 amino acids. The germline CDR1 and CDR2 sequences are MGHDK and SYGVNS. As DNA, the CDR3 is TGTGCCAGCAGTGAACGACAAGGGGGTGGATTAGGCTTC. It is translated as CASSERQGGGLGF. The full variable domain, in which reference TRBV25-1 and TRBJ2-4 provide the parts outside the CDR3, is EADIYQTPRYLVIGTGKKITLECSQTMGHDKMYWYQQDPGMELHLIHYSYGVNSTEKGDLSSESTVSRIRTEHFPLTLESARPSHTSQYLCASSERQGGGLGFGAGTRLSVL.

The gene calls are TRBV19 and TRBJ1-5; D may be TRBD1 (5 bases). The CDR3 spans 13 residues. V was trimmed by 5 bases and J by 3 bases, leaving 8 bases between them. CDR1 and CDR2 (germline): LNHDA, SQIVND (reference sequence). CDR3 sequence reads: CASSSGPNQPQHF. As DNA, the CDR3 is TGTGCCAGTAGTTCAGGGCCCAATCAGCCCCAGCATTTT.

This rearrangement joins TRBV4-1 to TRBJ2-4, with D possibly being TRBD2 (5 bases). Germline-derived CDR1 and CDR2 are MGHRA and YSYEKL. The V gene lost 3 bases and the J gene lost 0 bases, with 15 bases spanning the gap. The CDR3 sequence is 17 residues long. CDR3 sequence reads: CASSHPRADIAKNIQYF. CDR3 DNA sequence: TGCGCCAGCAGCCATCCGCGGGCAGATATAGCCAAAAACATTCAGTACTTC.

This clone was seen once. Written as DNA, the CDR3 is TGTGCCGGGGGACAGCGAAACACCGGGGAGCTGTTTTTT. This translates into CAGGQRNTGELFF. V and J are TRBV2 and TRBJ2-2; TRBD1 matches 7 bases. Losses at the gene ends were 11 bases for V and 2 bases for J; bases not matched to a gene: 5. In germline, CDR1 is SNHLY, CDR2 FYNNEI. The length of the CDR3 is 13 residues.

This clone is a singleton in its sample. The chain combines TRBV27 with TRBJ2-2; TRBD1 might be the D (6 bases). The V end was cut by 4 bases, the J end by 3 bases, with 12 bases between. The CDR3 contains 15 residues. The germline V gene has CDR1 MNHEY and CDR2 SMNVEV (reference sequence). CDR3 coding DNA: TGTGCCAGCAGTTGGAAGGGGGTCGACACCGGGGAGCTGTTTTTT. It codes for CASSWKGVDTGELFF.